This T cell receptor beta chain was recovered during a study of T cell changes during pregnancy in multiple sclerosis. Method: immunoSEQ multiplex PCR; TCRdb's copy keeps in-frame clones and lacks some. The table includes just under 70,000 clones, about 90% detected once. This clone was counted a few times. Germline CDR1 is ENHRY and CDR2 is SYGVKD. Trimming pared 0 bases from V and 1 base from J, leaving 17 bases between. The CDR3 is 18 amino acids. The receptor was isolated from a female donor with multiple sclerosis, enrolled in a pregnancy study. The rearrangement joins TRBV10-3 to TRBJ2-3, with D possibly being TRBD1 (5 bases). This sample comprised peripheral blood, obtained in the second trimester of pregnancy. CDR3 nucleotides: TGTGCCATCAGTGAGTCCGCGATGGGGCAAGCCCGCACAGATACGCAGTATTTT. Translation: CAISESAMGQARTDTQYF.